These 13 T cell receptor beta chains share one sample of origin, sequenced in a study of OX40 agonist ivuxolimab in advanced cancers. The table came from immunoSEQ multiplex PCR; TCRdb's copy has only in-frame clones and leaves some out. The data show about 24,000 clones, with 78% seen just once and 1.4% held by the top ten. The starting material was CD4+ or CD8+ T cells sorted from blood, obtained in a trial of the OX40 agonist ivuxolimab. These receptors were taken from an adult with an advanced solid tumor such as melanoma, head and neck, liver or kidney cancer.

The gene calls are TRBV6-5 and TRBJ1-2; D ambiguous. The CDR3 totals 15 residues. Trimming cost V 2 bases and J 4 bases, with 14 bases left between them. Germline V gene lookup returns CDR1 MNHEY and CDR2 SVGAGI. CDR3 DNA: TGTGCCAGCAGTTACAGTAGGACGGACCGCTATGGCTACACCTTC. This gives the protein CASSYSRTDRYGYTF.

DNA for the CDR3: TGTGCCAGCTCACCTCAGGGATCAGGAAACACCATATATTTT. Residues: CASSPQGSGNTIYF. J is TRBJ1-3 and V is TRBV18, with D tentatively TRBD1 (5 bases). The CDR3 sequence is 14 residues long. Trimming pared 3 bases from V and 4 bases from J, leaving 10 bases between. Germline loops: CDR1 KGHSH, CDR2 LQKENI.

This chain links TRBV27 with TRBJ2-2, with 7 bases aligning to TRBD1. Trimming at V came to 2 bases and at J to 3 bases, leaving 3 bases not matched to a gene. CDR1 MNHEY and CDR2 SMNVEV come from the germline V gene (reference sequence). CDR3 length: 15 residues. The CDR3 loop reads CASSLPGQYTGELFF. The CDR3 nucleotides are TGTGCCAGCAGTTTACCGGGACAGTACACCGGGGAGCTGTTTTTT.

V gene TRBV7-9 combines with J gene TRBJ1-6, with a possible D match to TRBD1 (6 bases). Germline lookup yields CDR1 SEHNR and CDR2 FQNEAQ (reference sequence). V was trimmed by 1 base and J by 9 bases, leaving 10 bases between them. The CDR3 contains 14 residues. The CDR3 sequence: CASSLVGRGSPLHF. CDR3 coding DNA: TGTGCCAGCAGCTTAGTAGGCAGGGGTTCACCCCTCCACTTT.

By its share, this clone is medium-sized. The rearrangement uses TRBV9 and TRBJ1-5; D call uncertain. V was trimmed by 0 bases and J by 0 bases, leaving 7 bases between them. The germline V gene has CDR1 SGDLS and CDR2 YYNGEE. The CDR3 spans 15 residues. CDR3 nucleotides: TGTGCCAGCAGCGTAGACGGATATAGCAATCAGCCCCAGCATTTT. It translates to CASSVDGYSNQPQHF.

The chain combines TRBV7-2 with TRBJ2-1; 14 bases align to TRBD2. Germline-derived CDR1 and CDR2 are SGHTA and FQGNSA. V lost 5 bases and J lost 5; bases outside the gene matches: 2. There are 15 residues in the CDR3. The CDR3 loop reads CASSRTSGGNNEQFF. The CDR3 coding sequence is TGTGCCAGCAGCCGGACTAGCGGGGGGAACAATGAGCAGTTCTTC. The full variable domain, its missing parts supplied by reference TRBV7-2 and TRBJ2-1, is GAGVSQSPSNKVTEKGKDVELRCDPISGHTALYWYRQSLGQGLEFLIYFQGNSAPDKSGLPSDRFSAERTGGSVSTLTIQRTQQEDSAVYLCASSRTSGGNNEQFFGPGTRLTVL.

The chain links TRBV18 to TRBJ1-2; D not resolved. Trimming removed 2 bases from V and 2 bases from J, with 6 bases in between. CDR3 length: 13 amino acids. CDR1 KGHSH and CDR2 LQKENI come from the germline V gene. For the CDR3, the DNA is TGTGCCAGCTCACCAGGGGAGAACTATGGCTACACCTTC. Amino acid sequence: CASSPGENYGYTF.

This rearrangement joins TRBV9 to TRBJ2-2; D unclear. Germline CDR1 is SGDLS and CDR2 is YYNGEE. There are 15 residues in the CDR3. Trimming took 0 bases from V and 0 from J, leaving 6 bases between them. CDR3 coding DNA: TGTGCCAGCAGCGTAGCGGTCTCGAACACCGGGGAGCTGTTTTTT. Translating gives CASSVAVSNTGELFF. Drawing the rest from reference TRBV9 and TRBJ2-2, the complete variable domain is DSGVTQTPKHLITATGQRVTLRCSPRSGDLSVYWYQQSLDQGLQFLIQYYNGEERAKGNILERFSAQQFPDLHSELNLSSLELGDSALYFCASSVAVSNTGELFFGEGSRLTVL.

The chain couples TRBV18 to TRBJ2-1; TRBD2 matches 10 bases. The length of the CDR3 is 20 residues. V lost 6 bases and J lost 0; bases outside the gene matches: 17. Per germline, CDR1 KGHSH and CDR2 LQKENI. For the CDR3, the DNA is TGTGCCAGCTCGACGCAGAGCGGGAGGGCCTCCAAGAGCTCCTACAATGAGCAGTTCTTC. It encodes CASSTQSGRASKSSYNEQFF.

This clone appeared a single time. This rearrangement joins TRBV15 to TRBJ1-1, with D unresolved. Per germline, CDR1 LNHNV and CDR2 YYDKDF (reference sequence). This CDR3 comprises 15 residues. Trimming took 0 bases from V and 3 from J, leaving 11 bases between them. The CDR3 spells CATSRDQWVDTEAFF. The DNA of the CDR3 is TGTGCCACCAGCAGAGATCAATGGGTGGACACTGAAGCTTTCTTT.

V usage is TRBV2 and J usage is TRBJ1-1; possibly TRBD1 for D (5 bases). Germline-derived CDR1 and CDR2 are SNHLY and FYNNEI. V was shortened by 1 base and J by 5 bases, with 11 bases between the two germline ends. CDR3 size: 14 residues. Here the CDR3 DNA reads TGTGCCAGCAGTGAAGTGGCAGGGAATACTGAAGCTTTCTTT. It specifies CASSEVAGNTEAFF. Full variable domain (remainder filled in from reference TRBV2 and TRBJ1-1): EPEVTQTPSHQVTQMGQEVILRCVPISNHLYFYWYRQILGQKVEFLVSFYNNEISEKSEIFDDQFSVERPDGSNFTLKIRSTKLEDSAMYFCASSEVAGNTEAFFGQGTRLTVV.

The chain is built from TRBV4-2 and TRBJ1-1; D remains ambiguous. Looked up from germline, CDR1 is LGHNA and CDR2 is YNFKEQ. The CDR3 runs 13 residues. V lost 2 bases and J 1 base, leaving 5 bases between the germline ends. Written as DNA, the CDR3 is TGTGCCAGCAGCCAAACGGGGAACACTGAAGCTTTCTTT. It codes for CASSQTGNTEAFF.

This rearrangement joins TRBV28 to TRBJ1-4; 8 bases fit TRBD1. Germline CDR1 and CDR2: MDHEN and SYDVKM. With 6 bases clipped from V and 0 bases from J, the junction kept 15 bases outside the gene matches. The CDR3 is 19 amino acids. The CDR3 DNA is TGTGCCAGCAGCCAATGGTCCGAGACAGGGGATGCAACTAATGAAAAACTGTTTTTT. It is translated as CASSQWSETGDATNEKLFF.